One sample yielded the 30 T cell receptor beta chains listed below, sequenced in a study of T cell responses to AZD1222 COVID-19 vaccine. This table comes from immunoSEQ multiplex PCR, and its TCRdb copy is limited to in-frame clones, with some not included. The sample lists 150,000 to 200,000 clones; more than 85% were seen once. The material was peripheral blood, obtained on day 0 of AZD1222 vaccination. The source of these receptors is an adult in good health.

V gene TRBV2 combines with J gene TRBJ2-4, with TRBD2 as a possible D gene (7 bases). V dropped 7 bases and J dropped 3 bases, with 13 bases sitting between them. Germline-derived CDR1 and CDR2 are SNHLY and FYNNEI. The length of the CDR3 is 14 residues. The chain's CDR3 is CASIQGGGKNIQYF. As DNA, the CDR3 is TGTGCCAGCATACAGGGAGGGGGCAAAAACATTCAGTACTTC.

The chain joins TRBV6-1 to TRBJ1-2, with D unresolved. Germline V gene data show CDR1 as MNHNS and CDR2 as SASEGT. The V end lost 1 base, the J end lost 4 bases, and 4 bases lay between the germline ends. CDR3 length: 12 amino acids. The CDR3 loop reads CASSEVTYGYTF. In DNA, the CDR3 is TGTGCCAGCAGTGAAGTTACCTATGGCTACACCTTC.

The chain has TRBV4-1 and TRBJ2-3; TRBD1 matches 9 bases. V shed 0 bases and J 4 bases; nucleotides not matched to a gene: 17. There are 20 residues in the CDR3. CDR1 and CDR2 (germline): MGHRA, YSYEKL. The CDR3 DNA reads as TGCGCCAGCAGCCAAGATCAGGTGGTACAGGGGGCACTTCTGGCAGATACGCAGTATTTT. Protein: CASSQDQVVQGALLADTQYF.

This chain joins TRBV18 and TRBJ1-1, with TRBD1 matching 8 bases. The CDR3 spans 14 residues. V lost 4 bases, J lost 5 bases, and 6 bases stayed unmatched. Germline loops: CDR1 KGHSH, CDR2 LQKENI. The CDR3 bases are TGTGCCAGCTCACAGACGACAGGGGAGACTGAAGCTTTCTTT. Translation: CASSQTTGETEAFF.

The sample holds one count of this clone. The chain is built from TRBV15 and TRBJ1-3, with D hard to call. V lost 0 bases to trimming and J lost 1 base, with 10 bases between them. Looked up from germline, CDR1 is LNHNV and CDR2 is YYDKDF (reference sequence). The CDR3 runs 16 residues. The CDR3: CATSRDRTASGNTIYF. The CDR3 nucleotides are TGTGCCACCAGCAGAGATAGGACGGCATCTGGAAACACCATATATTTT.

CDR3 residues: CASSASGTYPYGYTF. CDR3 DNA: TGTGCCAGCAGCGCCTCCGGGACCTACCCCTATGGCTACACCTTC. This chain joins TRBV9 and TRBJ1-2, with D maybe TRBD1 (5 bases). This CDR3 is 15 amino acids long. Germline V gives CDR1 SGDLS, CDR2 YYNGEE. Trimming took off 3 bases at V and 4 bases at J, with 16 bases between the two ends. Full variable domain (outside the CDR3, taken from reference TRBV9 and TRBJ1-2): DSGVTQTPKHLITATGQRVTLRCSPRSGDLSVYWYQQSLDQGLQFLIQYYNGEERAKGNILERFSAQQFPDLHSELNLSSLELGDSALYFCASSASGTYPYGYTFGSGTRLTVV.

In this sample, this clone turned up once. J is TRBJ1-2 and V is TRBV27; D ambiguous. This CDR3 is built from 13 residues. Trimming left V 10 bases short and J 4 bases short, with 16 bases between. Germline CDR1 and CDR2: MNHEY and SMNVEV (reference sequence). The CDR3 is CATRGGNIYGYTF. CDR3 DNA sequence: TGTGCCACGCGGGGAGGGAACATCTATGGCTACACCTTC.

The V and J genes are TRBV30 and TRBJ2-1; possible D gene TRBD2, 5 bases. Germline V gene data show CDR1 as GTSNPN and CDR2 as SVGIG (reference sequence). The CDR3 runs 11 residues. V was shortened by 4 bases and J by 7 bases, with 8 bases between the two germline ends. Written as DNA, the CDR3 is TGTGCCTGGAAAACTAGAAATGAGCAGTTCTTC. Translating gives CAWKTRNEQFF.

V is TRBV3-1 (or the pseudogene TRBV3-2) and J is TRBJ2-3, with D tentatively TRBD1 or TRBD2 (6 bases each). CDR3 length equals 18 residues. CDR1 LGHDT and CDR2 YNNKEL come from the germline V gene (reference sequence). The V end lost 4 bases, the J end lost 3 bases, and 23 bases lay between the germline ends. The CDR3 DNA is TGTGCCAGCAGCCGAGCATACCGTCGGGGGCCTAGGACAGATACGCAGTATTTT. It translates to CASSRAYRRGPRTDTQYF.

This clone was picked up a small number of times. The V and J genes are TRBV25-1 and TRBJ2-7, with unresolved D. CDR1 is MGHDK and CDR2 is SYGVNS in the germline V gene. V gave up 5 bases and J gave up 0 bases, with 11 bases separating them. The CDR3 totals 14 residues. The CDR3, as DNA: TGTGCCAGCAGTCGAGGCCCACTCTCCTACGAGCAGTACTTC. Protein sequence: CASSRGPLSYEQYF.

The J gene is TRBJ2-1, the V gene TRBV9, with 11 nucleotides matching TRBD2. The CDR3 is made up of 17 amino acids. Trimming removed 4 bases from V and 7 bases from J; junction bases left unmatched: 13. Germline V CDR1 and CDR2: SGDLS, YYNGEE. The CDR3 protein is CASSPPSSGGFANEQFF. CDR3 bases: TGTGCCAGCAGCCCCCCCTCTAGCGGGGGGTTTGCTAATGAGCAGTTCTTC.

This chain links TRBV6-5 with TRBJ2-7; no reliable D call. This CDR3 has 14 residues. Germline CDR1 MNHEY, CDR2 SVGAGI. V lost 5 bases, J lost 0 bases, and 11 bases lay in between. The CDR3 coding sequence is TGTGCCAGCAGTAAGGCTGCCCACTCCTACGAGCAGTACTTC. It encodes CASSKAAHSYEQYF.

The chain joins TRBV7-2 to TRBJ1-2, with no clear D. This CDR3 spans 13 amino acids. Trimming shortened V by 1 base and J by 6 bases, and 9 bases separated the two germline ends. Germline CDR1 reads SGHTA; CDR2 reads FQGNSA. CDR3 in amino acids: CASSLGLMDGYTF. For the CDR3, the DNA is TGTGCCAGCAGCTTAGGGCTTATGGATGGCTACACCTTC.

CDR3 sequence (DNA): TGTGCCAGCAGCCACTCCGGCCGGGCAGAGACCCAGTACTTC. This gives the protein CASSHSGRAETQYF. V is TRBV4-2 and J is TRBJ2-5; D call uncertain. V was pared by 3 bases and J by 4 bases, with 12 bases between. CDR1 is LGHNA and CDR2 is YNFKEQ in the germline V gene. This CDR3 comprises 14 residues.

The chain has TRBV19 and TRBJ1-1; tentatively, D is TRBD1 (6 bases). Trimming took off 4 bases at V and 1 base at J, with 16 bases between the two ends. CDR1 is LNHDA, CDR2 SQIVND, per germline (reference sequence). The CDR3 contains 16 residues. The CDR3 DNA reads TGTGCCAGTAGTACGCCCCCGGGGACACGGAACACTGAAGCTTTCTTT. Translated, it gives CASSTPPGTRNTEAFF.

The V gene is TRBV6-4, the J gene TRBJ2-2; no clear D. This CDR3 has 14 residues. In germline, CDR1 is MRHNA, CDR2 SNTAGT. V was pared by 6 bases and J by 1 base, with 9 bases between. The chain's CDR3 is CASRPWLNTGELFF. The CDR3 DNA sequence: TGTGCCAGCAGGCCCTGGTTGAACACCGGGGAGCTGTTTTTT.

This chain links TRBV18 with TRBJ1-5; TRBD1 matches at 11 bases. Germline CDR1 and CDR2: KGHSH and LQKENI. This CDR3 is built from 16 residues. V shed 3 bases, J shed 4 bases, and the junction held 5 bases outside the gene matches. This chain's CDR3 is CASSPGTGGTNQPQHF. As DNA, the CDR3 is TGTGCCAGCTCACCGGGGACAGGGGGGACGAATCAGCCCCAGCATTTT.

The rearrangement joins TRBV13 to TRBJ2-3; tentatively, D is TRBD2 (6 bases). The V end lost 0 bases, the J end lost 2 bases, and 21 bases lay between the germline ends. Germline V CDR1 and CDR2: PRHDT, FYEKMQ (reference sequence). The CDR3 totals 19 residues. The CDR3 DNA reads TGTGCCAGCAGCTTAGGTTCGGCGGGGATTAGCCTGACCACAGATACGCAGTATTTT. Translating gives CASSLGSAGISLTTDTQYF.

V usage is TRBV4-1 and J usage is TRBJ2-3, with 10 positions matching TRBD1. Looked up from germline, CDR1 is MGHRA and CDR2 is YSYEKL. The CDR3 extends over 15 amino acids. Losses at the gene ends were 2 bases for V and 5 bases for J; bases not matched to a gene: 4. CDR3 protein: CASSQRQGAVDTQYF. DNA of the CDR3: TGCGCCAGCAGCCAAAGACAGGGGGCCGTAGATACGCAGTATTTT.

The gene calls are TRBV13 and TRBJ2-1; 8 bases are a match to TRBD2. The CDR3 is made up of 14 amino acids. After removal of 5 bases from V and 7 bases from J, the junction contained 7 bases not matched to a gene. Germline CDR1 is PRHDT and CDR2 is FYEKMQ (reference sequence). The CDR3 sequence is CASSARLAWNEQFF. CDR3 coding DNA: TGTGCCAGCAGCGCCCGACTAGCGTGGAATGAGCAGTTCTTC. The complete variable domain, with remaining parts taken from reference TRBV13 and TRBJ2-1, reads AAGVIQSPRHLIKEKRETATLKCYPIPRHDTVYWYQQGPGQDPQFLISFYEKMQSDKGSIPDRFSAQQFSDYHSELNMSSLELGDSALYFCASSARLAWNEQFFGPGTRLTVL.

The J gene is TRBJ1-6, the V gene TRBV2, with a possible D match to TRBD1 (5 bases). This CDR3 spans 12 amino acids. Trimming shortened V by 8 bases and J by 5 bases, and 7 bases separated the two germline ends. Germline V gene lookup returns CDR1 SNHLY and CDR2 FYNNEI. The CDR3 spells CASGRDNSPLHF. CDR3 nucleotides: TGTGCCAGCGGCAGGGATAATTCACCCCTCCACTTT. Using reference TRBV2 and TRBJ1-6 for the parts outside the CDR3, the full variable domain is EPEVTQTPSHQVTQMGQEVILRCVPISNHLYFYWYRQILGQKVEFLVSFYNNEISEKSEIFDDQFSVERPDGSNFTLKIRSTKLEDSAMYFCASGRDNSPLHFGNGTRLTVT.

The rearrangement joins TRBV4-1 to TRBJ2-2, with TRBD1 as a possible D gene (5 bases). The V and J ends lost 2 bases and 2 bases respectively, with 9 bases between them. The CDR3 runs to 15 residues. Germline-derived CDR1 and CDR2 are MGHRA and YSYEKL. In nucleotides, the CDR3 is TGCGCCAGCAGCCAACCAGGGATCAACACCGGGGAGCTGTTTTTT. It encodes CASSQPGINTGELFF.

The CDR3, as DNA: TGTGCCAGCAGTTTGTTCCGACTAACAGGGAACCAGAACACCGGGGAGCTGTTTTTT. It yields the protein CASSLFRLTGNQNTGELFF. The V call is TRBV28, the J call TRBJ2-2, with D possibly TRBD1 on 6 matching bases. In germline, CDR1 is MDHEN, CDR2 SYDVKM. The CDR3 sequence is 19 residues long. Trimming took off 3 bases at V and 1 base at J, with 21 bases between the two ends. The whole variable domain, remainder taken from reference TRBV28 and TRBJ2-2, is DVKVTQSSRYLVKRTGEKVFLECVQDMDHENMFWYRQDPGLGLRLIYFSYDVKMKEKGDIPEGYSVSREKKERFSLILESASTNQTSMYLCASSLFRLTGNQNTGELFFGEGSRLTVL.

The chain employs TRBV5-1 and TRBJ1-2; D remains unclear. Trimming cost V 4 bases and J 0 bases, with 10 bases left between them. Germline loops: CDR1 SGHRS, CDR2 YFSETQ. The CDR3 spans 14 residues. The CDR3 nucleotides read TGCGCCAGCAGCCCGGACGGAGCTAACTATGGCTACACCTTC. Protein: CASSPDGANYGYTF.

At least ten counts were recorded for this clone. This chain joins TRBV14 and TRBJ2-1; D is possibly TRBD1 (5 bases). Germline loops: CDR1 SGHDN, CDR2 FVKESK. This CDR3 has 13 residues. V was trimmed by 4 bases and J by 9 bases, leaving 13 bases between them. This chain's CDR3 is CASSPGSRVEQFF. CDR3 nucleotide sequence: TGTGCCAGCAGCCCAGGAAGCAGGGTTGAGCAGTTCTTC.

This chain uses TRBV11-3 with TRBJ1-1; D is undetermined. The V end was cut by 2 bases, the J end by 2 bases, with 6 bases between. This CDR3 region has 13 residues. Germline CDR1 and CDR2: SGHNT and YENEEA. CDR3 region: CASSLMTNTEAFF. The CDR3 DNA sequence: TGTGCCAGCAGCTTAATGACAAACACTGAAGCTTTCTTT. Looking up the rest from reference TRBV11-3 and TRBJ1-1 gives the full variable domain: EAGVVQSPRYKIIEKKQPVAFWCNPISGHNTLYWYLQNLGQGPELLIRYENEEAVDDSQLPKDRFSAERLKGVDSTLKIQPAELGDSAVYLCASSLMTNTEAFFGQGTRLTVV.

This chain links TRBV5-1 with TRBJ1-2; 7 bases align to TRBD1. The CDR3 loop spans 14 amino acids. Per the germline V gene, CDR1 is SGHRS and CDR2 is YFSETQ. Unmatched junction bases numbered 8, after V lost 5 bases and J lost 4 bases. CDR3 nucleotides: TGCGCCAGCAGGCCGACAGGGAACCTCTATGGCTACACCTTC. Amino acid sequence: CASRPTGNLYGYTF. Complete variable domain (other parts from reference TRBV5-1 and TRBJ1-2): KAGVTQTPRYLIKTRGQQVTLSCSPISGHRSVSWYQQTPGQGLQFLFEYFSETQRNKGNFPGRFSGRQFSNSRSEMNVSTLELGDSALYLCASRPTGNLYGYTFGSGTRLTVV.

A single count supports this clone. The chain recombines TRBV7-2 with TRBJ1-6, with D possibly TRBD1 on 5 matching bases. V lost 10 bases, J lost 5 bases, and 12 bases lay in between. Germline CDR1 SGHTA, CDR2 FQGNSA. This CDR3 region has 13 residues. The DNA of the CDR3 is TGTGCCATCAGAGGGACTCATAATTCACCCCTCCACTTT. Protein product: CAIRGTHNSPLHF.

The CDR3 reads CASSLGQGVYTGELFF. For the CDR3, the DNA is TGCGCCAGCAGCTTGGGACAGGGGGTCTACACCGGGGAGCTGTTTTTT. V usage is TRBV5-1 and J usage is TRBJ2-2; 9 bases map to TRBD1. This CDR3 has 16 amino acids. The junction had 3 bases not matched to a gene; V was cut back by 0 bases and J by 3 bases. From germline, CDR1 is SGHRS and CDR2 YFSETQ. Full variable domain (remainder filled in from reference TRBV5-1 and TRBJ2-2): KAGVTQTPRYLIKTRGQQVTLSCSPISGHRSVSWYQQTPGQGLQFLFEYFSETQRNKGNFPGRFSGRQFSNSRSEMNVSTLELGDSALYLCASSLGQGVYTGELFFGEGSRLTVL.

The chain is built from TRBV11-1 and TRBJ2-1, with 7 bases fitting TRBD2. Germline CDR1 reads SGHAT; CDR2 reads FQDESV (reference sequence). The CDR3 totals 12 residues. After removal of 5 bases from V and 8 bases from J, the junction contained 3 bases not matched to a gene. CDR3 in amino acids: CASSPRGDEQFF. CDR3 DNA sequence: TGTGCCAGCAGCCCCCGGGGGGATGAGCAGTTCTTC.